These T cell receptor beta chains were read from a single sample in a study of blood T cell repertoires in COVID-19. Clones were read by immunoSEQ multiplex PCR, and TCRdb kept only the in-frame ones, dropping some. Of approximately 280,000 clones in the sample, more than 75% were seen once. Sequenced input: PBMCs or T cells enriched from blood (not recorded which). These receptors were obtained from a woman aged 18-29 years who had recovered from COVID-19. Both conserved end residues are part of each CDR3. Fields, in order: V gene, J gene, CDR3 protein.

v_gene: TRBV6-5
j_gene: TRBJ1-1
CDR3aa: CASSYSRGGQVTEAFF

v_gene: TRBV11-3
j_gene: TRBJ1-5
CDR3aa: CASSLDGRQPQHF

v_gene: TRBV6-2/TRBV6-3
j_gene: TRBJ2-1
CDR3aa: CASSYTRGEQFF

v_gene: TRBV10-3
j_gene: TRBJ2-3
CDR3aa: CAIGTSGRNPTSEDTQYF

v_gene: TRBV30
j_gene: TRBJ1-1
CDR3aa: CAWSAVGTVGFF

v_gene: TRBV27
j_gene: TRBJ2-1
CDR3aa: CASRLESSYNEQFF

v_gene: TRBV10-2
j_gene: TRBJ2-5
CDR3aa: CASGLAGGKETQYF

v_gene: TRBV23-1
j_gene: TRBJ2-7
CDR3aa: CASSQRVGARGYF

v_gene: TRBV7-2
j_gene: TRBJ1-5
CDR3aa: CASSLVNSNQPQHF

v_gene: TRBV6-5
j_gene: TRBJ1-3
CDR3aa: CASRLTGSSGNTIYF

v_gene: TRBV7-2
j_gene: TRBJ1-5
CDR3aa: CASSLVQKDQPQHF

v_gene: TRBV27
j_gene: TRBJ2-3
CDR3aa: CASNLSPSTDTQYF

v_gene: TRBV15
j_gene: TRBJ2-7
CDR3aa: CATSREMAGGPEQYF

v_gene: TRBV7-9
j_gene: TRBJ2-5
CDR3aa: CASGRTGSQETQYF

v_gene: TRBV24-1
j_gene: TRBJ1-5
CDR3aa: CATGTGRGQPQHF

v_gene: TRBV13
j_gene: TRBJ2-1
CDR3aa: CASSPSGGYNEQFF

v_gene: TRBV24-1
j_gene: TRBJ2-5
CDR3aa: CATSPGYEETQYF

v_gene: TRBV6-5
j_gene: TRBJ2-7
CDR3aa: CASSYGPGYEQYF

v_gene: TRBV27
j_gene: TRBJ2-7
CDR3aa: CASSLGRGTYEQYF

v_gene: TRBV2
j_gene: TRBJ2-7
CDR3aa: CASTASGSSYEQYF

v_gene: TRBV30
j_gene: TRBJ2-7
CDR3aa: CAWSGLAGVLYEQYF

v_gene: TRBV2
j_gene: TRBJ2-3
CDR3aa: CASSEGLAGGLADTQYF

v_gene: TRBV29-1
j_gene: TRBJ2-2
CDR3aa: CSVEGSGTAPPGELFF

v_gene: TRBV15
j_gene: TRBJ2-3
CDR3aa: CATSTYPPRRSTDTQYF

v_gene: TRBV28
j_gene: TRBJ2-1
CDR3aa: CASSHGGGPSYNEQFF

v_gene: TRBV19
j_gene: TRBJ1-1
CDR3aa: CASGEGRSTEAFF

v_gene: TRBV7-9
j_gene: TRBJ2-7
CDR3aa: CASSLIAGRGYEQYF

v_gene: TRBV7-2
j_gene: TRBJ1-1
CDR3aa: CASSLNRGLGTEAFF

v_gene: TRBV7-8
j_gene: TRBJ1-2
CDR3aa: CASSSRQQGAGGYTF

v_gene: TRBV11-2
j_gene: TRBJ1-1
CDR3aa: CASREGLVEAFF

v_gene: TRBV18
j_gene: TRBJ1-1
CDR3aa: CASSPGQGYAFF

v_gene: TRBV6-1
j_gene: TRBJ1-1
CDR3aa: CASSESPNVSAFF

v_gene: TRBV9
j_gene: TRBJ2-1
CDR3aa: CASSVGIGGVGYNEQFF

v_gene: TRBV11-2
j_gene: TRBJ2-3
CDR3aa: CASSYDRVADTQYF

v_gene: TRBV11-2
j_gene: TRBJ2-3
CDR3aa: CASSLEIGLAGASFNQYF

v_gene: TRBV15
j_gene: TRBJ1-2
CDR3aa: CATSRAQGEYGYTF

v_gene: TRBV14
j_gene: TRBJ1-1
CDR3aa: CASSRGWAVVARAFF

v_gene: TRBV5-4
j_gene: TRBJ1-2
CDR3aa: CASSPRGGDYGYTF

v_gene: TRBV5-1
j_gene: TRBJ2-2
CDR3aa: CASSFRGIANTGELFF

v_gene: TRBV11-2
j_gene: TRBJ1-1
CDR3aa: CASSADSYMNTEAFF

v_gene: TRBV12-3/TRBV12-4
j_gene: TRBJ1-1
CDR3aa: CASSPREGTEAFF

v_gene: TRBV19
j_gene: TRBJ1-4
CDR3aa: CASSGGKLFF

v_gene: TRBV7-6
j_gene: TRBJ1-1
CDR3aa: CASSLSAGGGGTEAFF

v_gene: TRBV27
j_gene: TRBJ2-3
CDR3aa: CASGYTGSIGDTQYF

v_gene: TRBV12-3/TRBV12-4
j_gene: TRBJ1-5
CDR3aa: CASTGGAWPQHF

v_gene: TRBV9
j_gene: TRBJ2-2
CDR3aa: CASSLRPPTGTGELFF

v_gene: TRBV11-3
j_gene: TRBJ2-1
CDR3aa: CASSLAGTGEQFF

v_gene: TRBV4-1
j_gene: TRBJ1-4
CDR3aa: CASSHIETSTNEKLFF

v_gene: TRBV12-5
j_gene: TRBJ2-7
CDR3aa: CASGLVGQYEQYF

v_gene: TRBV30
j_gene: TRBJ2-4
CDR3aa: CAWSVLLAKNIQYF

v_gene: TRBV7-9
j_gene: TRBJ2-1
CDR3aa: CASSLAVGLAGYNEQFF

v_gene: TRBV4-1
j_gene: TRBJ1-6
CDR3aa: CASSQDSLGQENSPLHF